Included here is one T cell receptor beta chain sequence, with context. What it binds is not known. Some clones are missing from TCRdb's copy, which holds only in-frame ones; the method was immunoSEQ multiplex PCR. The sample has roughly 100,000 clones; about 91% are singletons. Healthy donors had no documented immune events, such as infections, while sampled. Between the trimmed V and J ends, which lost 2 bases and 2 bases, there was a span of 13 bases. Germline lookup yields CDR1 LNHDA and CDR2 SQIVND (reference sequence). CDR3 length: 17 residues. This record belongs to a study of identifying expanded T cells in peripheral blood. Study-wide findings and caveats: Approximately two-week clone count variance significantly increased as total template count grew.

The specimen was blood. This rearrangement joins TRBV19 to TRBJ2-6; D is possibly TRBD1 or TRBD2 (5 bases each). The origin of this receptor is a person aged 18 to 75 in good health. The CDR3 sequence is CASSISLMGAGANVLTF. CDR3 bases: TGTGCCAGTAGTATAAGCCTCATGGGGGCTGGGGCCAACGTCCTGACTTTC.